One sample yielded the 31 T cell receptor beta chains listed below, sequenced in a study of graft-versus-host responses after intestinal transplantation. Repertoires were generated with immunoSEQ multiplex PCR, while TCRdb's copy carries only in-frame clones and drops some. The sample records approximately 13,000 clones, approximately 93% being singletons. This material consisted of PBMCs, taken 1032 days after intestinal transplantation. The receptor source for this set is a human patient who received an intestinal transplant, so some T cells may come from the graft donor.

The V gene is TRBV11-1, the J gene TRBJ1-4, with D uncertain. CDR3 length equals 13 residues. Trimming took 4 bases from V and 11 from J, leaving 14 bases between them. Germline-derived CDR1 and CDR2 are SGHAT and FQDESV (reference sequence). The DNA of the CDR3 is TGTGCCAGCAGCTCAGACAACCGGTGGAAACTGTTTTTT. It is translated as CASSSDNRWKLFF.

The CDR3 sequence: CASSKVLPSTRKMTKGGLYEKLFF. In DNA form, the CDR3 reads TGTGCCAGCAGCAAAGTACTCCCTTCGACAAGGAAAATGACAAAAGGGGGCCTGTATGAAAAACTGTTTTTT. This sequence joins TRBV21-1 and TRBJ1-4; no check of the table's D call, TRBD1, against the DNA was made. TRBV21-1 is given as a pseudogene. The CDR3 loop spans 24 amino acids.

This chain links TRBV7-2 with TRBJ2-3, with D unclear. Per germline, CDR1 SGHTA and CDR2 FQGNSA. The CDR3 contains 14 residues. V was trimmed by 3 bases and J by 1 base, leaving 8 bases between them. CDR3 sequence: CASSFQRGTDTQYF. CDR3 DNA: TGTGCCAGCAGCTTTCAAAGGGGCACAGATACGCAGTATTTT.

With respect to this clone: Since the CDR3 does not end with the conserved phenylalanine or tryptophan, this likely comes from a read error. The limits of the CDR3 on the DNA are not certain, so only TCRdb's listed CDR3 is given. This chain connects TRBV20-1 to TRBJ1-1; the table gives TRBD1 as D, unverified against the DNA. From its first to its last residue, the CDR3 has 10 amino acids. Germline V gene lookup returns CDR1 DFQATT and CDR2 SNEGSKA (reference sequence). The CDR3 spells CSARGQSDWI.

The rearrangement links TRBV6-1 to TRBJ2-1; TRBD2 aligns across 11 bases. CDR1 and CDR2 (germline): MNHNS, SASEGT. The junction had 0 bases not matched to a gene; V was cut back by 0 bases and J by 2 bases. The CDR3 extends over 16 amino acids. CDR3: CASSEASGGAYNEQFF. The CDR3, as DNA: TGTGCCAGCAGTGAAGCTAGCGGGGGGGCCTACAATGAGCAGTTCTTC.

In DNA, the CDR3 is TGTGCCAGCACCACAGGGGTAGGTCAGCCCCAGCATTTT. Its translation is CASTTGVGQPQHF. The rearrangement joins TRBV6-6 to TRBJ1-5; 7 bases agree with TRBD1. J was trimmed by 6 bases and V by 7 bases; bases with no gene match: 6. CDR3 length: 13 residues. The germline gives CDR1 MNHNY, CDR2 SVGAGI (reference sequence).

The V and J genes are TRBV19 and TRBJ2-2; a possible D gene is TRBD1 (7 bases). The germline V gene has CDR1 LNHDA and CDR2 SQIVND (reference sequence). V lost 9 bases to trimming and J lost 5 bases, with 10 bases between them. There are 12 residues in the CDR3. DNA for the CDR3: TGTGCCAGCAGGGGGGTGACCGGGGAGCTGTTTTTT. Translated: CASRGVTGELFF.

The chain uses TRBV4-1 and TRBJ1-1; a possible D gene is TRBD1 (5 bases). Trimming stripped 1 base from V and 5 bases from J, with 8 bases between. Germline V lookup: CDR1 MGHRA, CDR2 YSYEKL. CDR3 length equals 13 residues. CDR3 sequence: CASSQVGGTEAFF. In DNA, the CDR3 is TGCGCCAGCAGCCAAGTGGGGGGTACTGAAGCTTTCTTT.

V gene TRBV7-9 combines with J gene TRBJ1-1, with unresolved D. Germline V CDR1 and CDR2: SEHNR, FQNEAQ (reference sequence). The length of the CDR3 is 13 residues. V lost 5 bases and J 0 bases, leaving 7 bases between the germline ends. CDR3: CASSPTVNTEAFF. The CDR3 nucleotides are TGTGCCAGCAGCCCAACGGTGAACACTGAAGCTTTCTTT.

The chain recombines TRBV5-1 with TRBJ2-5; a weak D match, TRBD2 (5 bases). The CDR3 consists of 16 residues. With 2 bases removed from V and 1 base from J, the gap between germline ends came to 15 bases. The germline CDR1 and CDR2 sequences are SGHRS and YFSETQ. CDR3 coding DNA: TGCGCCAGCAGCTTCTTCCGGGGTTCGGCCCAAGAGACCCAGTACTTC. Encoded protein: CASSFFRGSAQETQYF.

The chain couples TRBV6-5 to TRBJ1-5, with 7 positions matching TRBD1. The CDR3 covers 13 residues. Germline V gives CDR1 MNHEY, CDR2 SVGAGI. V was clipped by 7 bases and J by 6 bases; unmatched bases: 6. CDR3 residues: CASTTGVGQPQHF. The CDR3 coding sequence is TGTGCCAGCACCACAGGGGTAGGTCAGCCCCAGCATTTT.

This sequence joins TRBV6-5 and TRBJ2-5; possibly TRBD1 for D (5 bases). The J call is uncertain, as TRBJ2-7 better fits the DNA end. This CDR3 is built from 15 residues. Germline V gene data show CDR1 as MNHEY and CDR2 as SVGAGI. The CDR3 region is CASSYWAGSAYEQYF. Here the CDR3 DNA reads TGTGCCAGCAGTTACTGGGCAGGGTCCGCCTACGAGCAGTACTTC.

The chain employs TRBV18 and TRBJ1-1; the match to TRBD1 covers 7 bases. Germline CDR1 KGHSH, CDR2 LQKENI. The CDR3 is made up of 14 amino acids. After removal of 7 bases from V and 0 bases from J, the junction contained 5 bases not matched to a gene. CDR3 bases: TGTGCCAGCTTCCGGACAGGTCTGAACACTGAAGCTTTCTTT. Amino acids: CASFRTGLNTEAFF.

The sample holds one count of this clone. The V and J genes are TRBV5-4 and TRBJ1-1, with no clear D. Germline values: CDR1 SGHNT, CDR2 YYREEE (reference sequence). Trimming took off 3 bases at V and 0 bases at J, with 6 bases between the two ends. The CDR3 runs 13 residues. CDR3 sequence (DNA): TGTGCCAGCAGCTCCGGTATGAACACTGAAGCTTTCTTT. This gives the protein CASSSGMNTEAFF.

The chain employs TRBV6-1 and TRBJ1-1, with D unclear. The V gene's germline CDR1 is MNHNS and CDR2 SASEGT. The V gene lost 6 bases and the J gene lost 0 bases, with 8 bases spanning the gap. This CDR3 spans 13 amino acids. Written as DNA, the CDR3 is TGTGCCAGCAGGCCTCAAATGAACACTGAAGCTTTCTTT. Protein: CASRPQMNTEAFF.

There are a few counts of this clone. This chain links TRBV2 with TRBJ1-6; TRBD1 matches 8 bases. The V segment lost 8 bases and the J segment 10 bases; nucleotides outside the gene matches: 7. The CDR3 loop spans 13 amino acids. Germline loops: CDR1 SNHLY, CDR2 FYNNEI. The CDR3 DNA sequence: TGTGCCAGCGGGGACAGGCCGGGGTCACCCCTCCACTTT. Translating it yields CASGDRPGSPLHF.

The V gene is TRBV27, the J gene TRBJ2-1; D is possibly TRBD1 or TRBD2 (6 bases each). V gave up 7 bases and J gave up 0 bases, with 13 bases separating them. The CDR3 has 15 amino acids. Germline V gene lookup returns CDR1 MNHEY and CDR2 SMNVEV (reference sequence). The DNA for the CDR3 is TGTGCCAGCATCGGGGGCCCGACCTCCTACAATGAGCAGTTCTTC. Its translation is CASIGGPTSYNEQFF.

This sequence joins TRBV19 and TRBJ2-3; 8 nucleotides agree with TRBD1. The CDR3 spans 14 residues. V lost 4 bases, J lost 1 base, and 1 base stayed unmatched. Germline lookup yields CDR1 LNHDA and CDR2 SQIVND (reference sequence). This chain's CDR3 is CASSSRGRTDTQYF. In nucleotides, the CDR3 is TGTGCCAGTAGTAGCAGGGGGCGCACAGATACGCAGTATTTT. The variable domain in full, completed from reference TRBV19 and TRBJ2-3, reads DGGITQSPKYLFRKEGQNVTLSCEQNLNHDAMYWYRQDPGQGLRLIYYSQIVNDFQKGDIAEGYSVSREKKESFPLTVTSAQKNPTAFYLCASSSRGRTDTQYFGPGTRLTVL.

This chain connects TRBV6-5 to TRBJ1-1, with 7 positions matching TRBD1. J was trimmed by 4 bases and V by 3 bases; bases with no gene match: 2. The germline V gene has CDR1 MNHEY and CDR2 SVGAGI. The CDR3 length is 13 residues. The CDR3 sequence is CASSYWTGTEAFF. The CDR3 bases are TGTGCCAGCAGTTATTGGACAGGCACTGAAGCTTTCTTT.

Details on this clone: Other DNA variants within this sample encode the same CDR3. J is TRBJ1-1 and V is TRBV6-5; D possibly corresponds to TRBD1 (6 bases). The germline V gene has CDR1 MNHEY and CDR2 SVGAGI. CDR3 length: 13 residues. With 0 bases removed from V and 4 bases from J, the gap between germline ends came to 6 bases. CDR3 sequence reads: CASSYSRGTEAFF. For the CDR3, the DNA is TGTGCCAGCAGTTACTCCAGGGGCACTGAAGCTTTCTTT.

The V and J genes are TRBV6-8 and TRBJ2-4; D gene unclear. CDR3 length equals 11 residues. V lost 7 bases to trimming and J lost 4 bases, with 5 bases between them. CDR1 is MNHGY, CDR2 SAAAGT, per germline. The DNA of the CDR3 is TGTGCCAGCACCAGAAAAAACATTCAGTACTTC. This gives the protein CASTRKNIQYF.

This rearrangement joins TRBV7-3 to TRBJ2-1; D perhaps matches TRBD1 (6 bases). This CDR3 is built from 15 residues. Deletions cut 3 bases from V and 2 bases from J, with 11 bases between. Per germline, CDR1 SGHTA and CDR2 FQGTGA. CDR3 sequence (DNA): TGTGCCAGCAGCTTCGACGGACAGCCCTACAATGAGCAGTTCTTC. Translated, it gives CASSFDGQPYNEQFF.

The chain recombines TRBV7-2 with TRBJ1-1; no clear D gene. CDR3 size: 17 residues. Deletions cut 5 bases from V and 1 base from J, with 20 bases between. CDR1 and CDR2 from the germline V gene are SGHTA and FQGNSA. The CDR3 coding sequence is TGTGCCAGCAGCCCTGTGGCGATGGAACATCCGAACACTGAAGCTTTCTTT. It is translated as CASSPVAMEHPNTEAFF.

The J gene is TRBJ2-7, the V gene TRBV4-1; 10 bases are a match to TRBD2. The CDR3 is 18 amino acids. Germline loops: CDR1 MGHRA, CDR2 YSYEKL. With 0 bases clipped from V and 4 bases from J, the junction kept 12 bases outside the gene matches. CDR3 protein: CASSQDIAGGRVLYEQYF. The CDR3 coding sequence is TGCGCCAGCAGCCAAGATATAGCGGGGGGCCGGGTTTTATACGAGCAGTACTTC.

This chain uses TRBV2 with TRBJ1-1; the D gene is possibly TRBD1 (5 bases). Germline V lookup: CDR1 SNHLY, CDR2 FYNNEI. Trimming took off 3 bases at V and 5 bases at J, with 10 bases between the two ends. This CDR3 comprises 13 residues. The CDR3 loop reads CASSDQGGTEAFF. DNA for the CDR3: TGTGCCAGCAGTGACCAGGGAGGGACTGAAGCTTTCTTT.

The rearrangement links TRBV5-4 to TRBJ2-5; 9 positions agree with TRBD1. CDR3 length: 13 residues. V shed 7 bases and J 5 bases; nucleotides not matched to a gene: 6. Per germline, CDR1 SGHNT and CDR2 YYREEE (reference sequence). The CDR3 region has the DNA TGTGCCAGCGGGACAGGGATTTACGAGACCCAGTACTTC. It is translated as CASGTGIYETQYF.

The J gene is TRBJ1-1, the V gene TRBV29-1; tentatively, D is TRBD1 (6 bases). Germline CDR1 SQVTM, CDR2 ANQGSEA. The ends were cut back, 3 bases at V and 4 bases at J, with 12 bases in the middle. The length of the CDR3 is 13 residues. CDR3: CSVDRTEGTEAFF. CDR3 sequence (DNA): TGCAGCGTTGATCGGACAGAAGGCACTGAAGCTTTCTTT.

This chain joins TRBV10-3 and TRBJ2-7; D may match TRBD1 or TRBD2 (6 bases each). This CDR3 is built from 14 residues. The germline gives CDR1 ENHRY, CDR2 SYGVKD. Trimming removed 4 bases from V and 4 bases from J, with 14 bases in between. This chain's CDR3 is CAISGGADRYEQYF. DNA for the CDR3: TGTGCCATCAGTGGGGGGGCGGACCGATACGAGCAGTACTTC.

The chain combines TRBV5-6 with TRBJ2-2, with D perhaps matching TRBD1 (5 bases). Deletions cut 2 bases from V and 8 bases from J, with 10 bases between. Germline lookup yields CDR1 SGHDT and CDR2 YYEEEE. The CDR3 is made up of 13 amino acids. CDR3 DNA: TGTGCCAGCAGCTTTGGGGCGTATGGGGAGCTGTTTTTT. Translating it yields CASSFGAYGELFF.

For this clone: One end of the junction does not line up with germline, which may come from a read error. The chain links TRBV6-5 to TRBJ1-2, with D uncertain. Germline lookup yields CDR1 MNHEY and CDR2 SVGAGI. The CDR3 has 13 residues. CDR3 sequence (DNA): TGTGCCAGCAGTCCACCCGGCGGGAGAGCGGGGTTCTTC. Its translation is CASSPPGGRAGFF.

The rearrangement uses TRBV14 and TRBJ2-4; D possibly corresponds to TRBD1 (7 bases). Germline loops: CDR1 SGHDN, CDR2 FVKESK. The CDR3 runs 16 residues. V gave up 3 bases and J gave up 6 bases, with 18 bases separating them. CDR3 DNA sequence: TGTGCCAGCAGCCAGGCGACAGGGCGGGAAAGAAACATTCAGTACTTC. Its protein product is CASSQATGRERNIQYF. Drawing the rest from reference TRBV14 and TRBJ2-4, the complete variable domain is EAGVTQFPSHSVIEKGQTVTLRCDPISGHDNLYWYRRVMGKEIKFLLHFVKESKQDESGMPNNRFLAERTGGTYSTLKVQPAELEDSGVYFCASSQATGRERNIQYFGAGTRLSVL.